The 30 T cell receptor beta chains given below trace back to one sample, sequenced in a study of vaccination and CD4 T cells after COVID-19. Sequenced with the Oncomine TCR Beta short-read assay was DNA taken from cultured CD4+ T cells. TCRdb recomputed calls from the PCR reads with MiXCR, one row per CDR3 protein. The sample yields just under 20,000 distinct CDR3 sequences, about 50% seen once. No antigen has been assigned to these receptors. Treatment: 10-day PBMC culture with coronavirus spike peptide pools or control peptides (ViraFEST assay). The sample comprised CD4+ T cells from blood, cultured in vitro. The receptors shown here come from a human donor who had recovered from COVID-19.

The chain is built from TRBV11-3 and TRBJ2-5; TRBD2 might be the D (6 bases). V lost 5 bases to trimming and J lost 7 bases, with 11 bases between them. This CDR3 is 12 amino acids long. The germline V gene encodes CDR1 SGHNT and CDR2 YENEEA. The CDR3 nucleotides are TGTGCCAGCAGCATCGGGACTCGGACCCAGTACTTC. Its translation is CASSIGTRTQYF.

The chain recombines TRBV15 with TRBJ1-2, with 8 bases fitting TRBD1. The J segment lost 6 bases and the V segment lost 3 bases, leaving 12 bases of the junction unmatched. The CDR3 has 16 amino acids. Germline V CDR1 and CDR2: LNHNV, YYDKDF (reference sequence). The CDR3 here is CATSRSSGGPGDGYTF. CDR3 nucleotide sequence: TGTGCCACCAGCAGGAGCTCAGGGGGCCCGGGGGATGGCTACACCTTC.

The sample holds one count of this clonotype. The V call is TRBV2, the J call TRBJ1-1, with a possible D match to TRBD1 (5 bases). The V gene's germline CDR1 is SNHLY and CDR2 FYNNEI. The CDR3 is 12 amino acids. V lost 6 bases and J 6 bases, leaving 11 bases between the germline ends. CDR3 DNA sequence: TGTGCCAGCAGGCTAATGGGGGCTGAAGCTTTCTTT. Translating gives CASRLMGAEAFF.

This chain links TRBV4-1 with TRBJ1-3; 8 nucleotides align to TRBD1. Trimming removed 0 bases from V and 8 bases from J; junction bases left unmatched: 9. Germline V gives CDR1 MGHRA, CDR2 YSYEKL. The CDR3 covers 16 residues. The CDR3 region is CASSQDYRGSWDTIYF. For the CDR3, the DNA is TGCGCCAGCAGCCAAGATTACAGGGGGAGCTGGGACACCATATATTTT.

This clonotype occurred a few times. This chain links TRBV11-2 with TRBJ1-2; 7 bases map to TRBD1. V trimming: 3 bases; J trimming: 4 bases; junction bases outside the gene matches: 8. Germline CDR1 reads SGHAT; CDR2 reads FQNNGV. This CDR3 is 15 amino acids long. CDR3 region: CASSFQQGIIYGYTF. Written as DNA, the CDR3 is TGTGCCAGCAGCTTCCAACAGGGGATCATCTATGGCTACACCTTC.

J is TRBJ2-7 and V is TRBV20-1; the D call may be TRBD1 or TRBD2 (5 bases each). V was trimmed by 3 bases and J by 2 bases, leaving 8 bases between them. The CDR3 extends over 12 amino acids. Germline CDR1 and CDR2: DFQATT and SNEGSKA (reference sequence). This chain's CDR3 is CSARQGPYEQYF. For the CDR3, the DNA is TGCAGTGCTAGGCAGGGACCCTACGAGCAGTACTTC.

The rearrangement joins TRBV11-2 to TRBJ1-2; 9 bases are a match to TRBD1. V trimming: 2 bases; J trimming: 4 bases; junction bases outside the gene matches: 8. From germline, CDR1 is SGHAT and CDR2 FQNNGV. The CDR3 is 16 residues long. The CDR3 DNA sequence: TGTGCCAGCAGCTTAAATACAGGGGGCGCAAGCTATGGCTACACCTTC. Amino acid sequence: CASSLNTGGASYGYTF. Combining the CDR3 with reference TRBV11-2 and TRBJ1-2 gives the whole variable domain EAGVAQSPRYKIIEKRQSVAFWCNPISGHATLYWYQQILGQGPKLLIQFQNNGVVDDSQLPKDRFSAERLKGVDSTLKIQPAKLEDSAVYLCASSLNTGGASYGYTFGSGTRLTVV.

The J gene is TRBJ2-6, the V gene TRBV6-1; 7 bases are a match to TRBD1. Germline lookup yields CDR1 MNHNS and CDR2 SASEGT. CDR3 length: 17 amino acids. J was trimmed by 2 bases and V by 7 bases; bases with no gene match: 11. CDR3 sequence (DNA): TGTGCCAGCACGCCCGGGACAGCCTACACTGGGGCCAACGTCCTGACTTTC. Translating it yields CASTPGTAYTGANVLTF.

The J gene is TRBJ1-6, the V gene TRBV6-5; the D is unclear. Germline V CDR1 and CDR2: MNHEY, SVGAGI. The CDR3 is made up of 18 amino acids. V was cut by 0 bases and J by 0 bases, with 12 bases left in between. CDR3 nucleotides: TGTGCCAGCAGTTACTCGGAGGCTTCTAGCTCCTATAATTCACCCCTCCACTTT. This translates into CASSYSEASSSYNSPLHF.

Only a few counts were recorded for this clonotype. The V and J genes are TRBV19 and TRBJ1-1; D may be TRBD1 (6 bases). Germline V CDR1 and CDR2: LNHDA, SQIVND (reference sequence). The CDR3 loop spans 14 amino acids. Trimming cost V 7 bases and J 0 bases, with 12 bases left between them. CDR3 bases: TGTGCCAGTATCGAGGGACACTTGAACACTGAAGCTTTCTTT. Translated, it gives CASIEGHLNTEAFF.

This rearrangement joins TRBV10-3 to TRBJ2-7; 9 positions agree with TRBD1. The V gene's germline CDR1 is ENHRY and CDR2 SYGVKD. Trimming cost V 0 bases and J 2 bases; bases outside gene matches: 2. The CDR3 runs 15 residues. The CDR3 spells CAISESDRGAYEQYF. The DNA for the CDR3 is TGTGCCATCAGTGAGTCTGACAGGGGGGCCTACGAGCAGTACTTC.

The chain carries TRBV10-3 and TRBJ1-1, with 9 bases matching TRBD1. The length of the CDR3 is 17 residues. With V trimmed by 2 bases and J by 0 bases, 7 bases remained unmatched. Germline V gene lookup returns CDR1 ENHRY and CDR2 SYGVKD. The CDR3 coding sequence is TGTGCCATCAGTGAGGGGACAGGGATTGGGATGAACACTGAAGCTTTCTTT. Translating gives CAISEGTGIGMNTEAFF.

This clonotype was detected a few times. This chain joins TRBV6-5 and TRBJ1-2; D is possibly TRBD1 (6 bases). The CDR3 is made up of 18 amino acids. V lost 4 bases, J lost 2 bases, and 23 bases lay in between. Germline assignment: CDR1 MNHEY and CDR2 SVGAGI. CDR3 sequence: CASSFEPRDIDHNYGYTF. The DNA for the CDR3 is TGTGCCAGCAGTTTCGAACCCCGGGACATCGATCACAACTATGGCTACACCTTC.

Notes on this clonotype: The junction departs from germline at one end; a sequencing error may be responsible. The genes are TRBV7-9 and TRBJ1-5; no clear D. Germline CDR1 is SEHNR and CDR2 is FQNEAQ (reference sequence). The CDR3 spans 17 residues. This CDR3 is CASSLDHDTTPDQLQHF. CDR3 DNA sequence: TGTGCCAGCAGCCTAGACCACGACACCACCCCCGATCAGCTCCAGCATTTT. Drawing the rest from reference TRBV7-9 and TRBJ1-5, the complete variable domain is DTGVSQNPRHKITKRGQNVTFRCDPISEHNRLYWYRQTLGQGPEFLTYFQNEAQLEKSRLLSDRFSAERPKGSFSTLEIQRTEQGDSAMYLCASSLDHDTTPDQLQHFGDGTRLSIL.

This sequence joins TRBV7-9 and TRBJ1-6, with D perhaps TRBD1 (5 bases). The germline V gene has CDR1 SEHNR and CDR2 FQNEAQ (reference sequence). The CDR3 runs 14 residues. The V end was cut by 5 bases, the J end by 7 bases, with 12 bases between. In DNA form, the CDR3 reads TGTGCCAGCAGCCCGTACAGGAGAAATTCACCCCTCCACTTT. It codes for CASSPYRRNSPLHF.

This clonotype was seen a handful of times. The chain carries TRBV6-5 and TRBJ2-5, with D possibly TRBD2 on 6 matching bases. Germline CDR1 and CDR2: MNHEY and SVGAGI. This CDR3 spans 13 amino acids. Deletions cut 3 bases from V and 5 bases from J, with 10 bases between. CDR3 in amino acids: CASSYGGFETQYF. Written as DNA, the CDR3 is TGTGCCAGCAGTTATGGGGGGTTCGAGACCCAGTACTTC.

The rearrangement uses TRBV6-1 and TRBJ2-2; 9 positions agree with TRBD2. The V gene's germline CDR1 is MNHNS and CDR2 SASEGT. V gave up 7 bases and J gave up 6 bases; unmatched junction bases: 6. The CDR3 has 14 residues. The CDR3 loop is CASNQGGGAGELFF. The CDR3 DNA reads TGTGCCAGCAATCAAGGCGGGGGGGCCGGGGAGCTGTTTTTT.

The rearrangement joins TRBV7-9 to TRBJ2-2; a weak D match, TRBD2 (5 bases). Trimming left V 11 bases short and J 5 bases short, with 18 bases between. This CDR3 has 14 residues. The V gene's germline CDR1 is SEHNR and CDR2 FQNEAQ (reference sequence). Here the CDR3 reads CASDGRRLTGELFF. The CDR3 DNA is TGTGCCTCGGACGGTAGGAGGCTGACCGGGGAGCTGTTTTTT.

This clonotype was seen once. In nucleotides, the CDR3 is TGTGCCAGCATTGGGACAGGGGGGACCTCAGCTTTCTTT. Encoded protein: CASIGTGGTSAFF. The chain is built from TRBV12-3 or TRBV12-4 and TRBJ1-1; 11 bases are a match to TRBD1. The ends lost 7 bases at V and 10 bases at J; junction bases unmatched: 8. This CDR3 is built from 13 residues.

The J gene is TRBJ2-7, the V gene TRBV7-3; D perhaps matches TRBD2 (6 bases). Trimming removed 4 bases from V and 9 bases from J, with 13 bases in between. This CDR3 has 12 residues. Germline CDR1 and CDR2: SGHTA and FQGTGA. The CDR3 nucleotides read TGTGCCAGCAGCTCCCCAGGCGGGGTGCAGTACTTC. It translates to CASSSPGGVQYF.

This clonotype was observed a handful of times. The V gene is TRBV20-1, the J gene TRBJ1-1; 10 bases align to TRBD1. Germline V lookup: CDR1 DFQATT, CDR2 SNEGSKA (reference sequence). The CDR3 extends over 18 amino acids. After removal of 0 bases from V and 4 bases from J, the junction contained 14 bases not matched to a gene. DNA for the CDR3: TGCAGTGCTAGAGATGACCGACAGGGGGCGATTTATAGCACTGAAGCTTTCTTT. It yields the protein CSARDDRQGAIYSTEAFF.

This clonotype occurred a few times. The J gene is TRBJ1-1, the V gene TRBV27, with TRBD1 matching over 7 bases. The germline CDR1 and CDR2 sequences are MNHEY and SMNVEV (reference sequence). V lost 5 bases to trimming and J lost 2 bases; unmatched junction nucleotides: 11. This CDR3 region has 16 residues. The CDR3 reads CASSPQGGVHNTEAFF. In DNA, the CDR3 is TGTGCCAGCAGTCCGCAGGGGGGAGTGCACAACACTGAAGCTTTCTTT.

By proportion, this clonotype is large. The J gene is TRBJ1-4, the V gene TRBV15, with D possibly being TRBD1 (6 bases). V lost 3 bases and J 7 bases, leaving 15 bases between the germline ends. CDR1 and CDR2 (germline): LNHNV, YYDKDF (reference sequence). The CDR3 is made up of 15 amino acids. CDR3 nucleotide sequence: TGTGCCACCAGCAGGCAGCGGGGGGCCGGTGAAAAACTGTTTTTT. It specifies CATSRQRGAGEKLFF.

V usage is TRBV20-1 and J usage is TRBJ2-5, with 8 bases identical to TRBD1. CDR3 length: 12 residues. Germline CDR1 is DFQATT and CDR2 is SNEGSKA (reference sequence). Trimming cost V 2 bases and J 5 bases; bases outside gene matches: 1. This CDR3 reads CSARTGGETQYF. The CDR3, as DNA: TGCAGTGCTAGAACAGGGGGTGAGACCCAGTACTTC.

This clonotype has just a few counts. Here the CDR3 reads CASSSGSGNTIYF. CDR3 nucleotides: TGTGCCAGCAGCTCAGGGTCTGGAAACACCATATATTTT. The chain employs TRBV7-6 and TRBJ1-3; TRBD1 is a possible D gene (5 bases). Trimming left V 4 bases short and J 1 base short, with 5 bases between. Germline V gene data show CDR1 as SGHVS and CDR2 as FNYEAQ. The CDR3 is made up of 13 amino acids.

The chain has TRBV7-6 and TRBJ1-6; 7 bases are a match to TRBD1. Germline V lookup: CDR1 SGHVS, CDR2 FNYEAQ. This CDR3 comprises 16 residues. The trim removed 3 bases at V and 3 bases at J, leaving 5 bases unmatched. DNA of the CDR3: TGTGCCAGCAGCTTTTTGGACAGGAGCTATAATTCACCCCTCCACTTT. Residues: CASSFLDRSYNSPLHF. The whole variable domain, remainder taken from reference TRBV7-6 and TRBJ1-6, is GAGVSQSPRYKVTKRGQDVALRCDPISGHVSLYWYRQALGQGPEFLTYFNYEAQQDKSGLPNDRFSAERPEGSISTLTIQRTEQRDSAMYRCASSFLDRSYNSPLHFGNGTRLTVT.

With respect to this clonotype: An end of the junction does not agree with germline; a read error may underlie this. J is TRBJ2-7 and V is TRBV5-1; 11 nucleotides agree with TRBD2. Looked up from germline, CDR1 is SGHRS and CDR2 is YFSETQ. This CDR3 spans 15 amino acids. CDR3 bases: TGCGCCAGCAGCTTGAGCCTAGCGGGAGGAGGAGCCCCGGACTTC. Amino acid sequence: CASSLSLAGGGAPDF.

The rearrangement uses TRBV6-4 and TRBJ2-2, with 10 positions matching TRBD1. J gave up 3 bases and V 4 bases, and 20 bases lay outside the gene matches. Germline V gives CDR1 MRHNA, CDR2 SNTAGT. The CDR3 has 21 amino acids. CDR3 sequence: CASSAHYLRTGGNQDTGELFF. The CDR3 nucleotides read TGTGCCAGCAGTGCCCATTATTTAAGGACAGGGGGTAATCAGGACACCGGGGAGCTGTTTTTT.

This clonotype ranks as medium-sized. The chain carries TRBV28 and TRBJ1-2; no clear D. The CDR3 covers 17 residues. Germline values: CDR1 MDHEN, CDR2 SYDVKM. V dropped 5 bases and J dropped 0 bases, with 19 bases sitting between them. CDR3 residues: CASSPRHARGPNYGYTF. The CDR3 nucleotides are TGTGCCAGCAGTCCTAGACACGCCCGAGGCCCTAACTATGGCTACACCTTC.

The chain links TRBV24-1 to TRBJ2-5; 13 positions agree with TRBD2. CDR1 and CDR2 (germline): KGHDR, SFDVKD. V was pared by 4 bases and J by 5 bases, with 12 bases of the junction left unmatched. The CDR3 sequence is 18 residues long. CDR3: CATSDRRTSGSGSETQYF. The CDR3 region has the DNA TGTGCCACCAGTGACCGTCGGACTAGCGGGAGTGGGTCCGAGACCCAGTACTTC.